A selection of T cell receptor beta chains follows, all from one sample in a study of CD4+ T cells in melanoma. Some clones are missing from TCRdb's copy, which holds only in-frame ones; the method was immunoSEQ multiplex PCR. This repertoire shows around 100,000 clones, roughly 90% found once; its top ten account for 2.5% to 3.5%. Sequencing used peripheral blood. The receptors were gathered from a human donor with melanoma. CDR3s include the opening cysteine and the closing phenylalanine or tryptophan. The D gene is left open where the match is weak. A row's size may be missing; if present it is once, few, many or a size class.

.	TRBJ2-7	.	TRBV23-1	TGCGCCAGCGGAAGGGACACCTCCTACGAGCAGTACTTC	CASGRDTSYEQYF
.	TRBJ2-2	.	TRBV7-3	TGTGCCAGCAGCTTGATGGGTCAGGGAGTCACCGGGGAGCTGTTTTTT	CASSLMGQGVTGELFF
.	TRBJ1-6	.	TRBV10-3	TGTGCCATCCGACGGACGGGGAGTGATTCACCCCTCCACTTT	CAIRRTGSDSPLHF
.	TRBJ2-1	.	TRBV18	TGTGCCAGCTCACCACCGGGGAGCTCCTACAATGAGCAGTTCTTC	CASSPPGSSYNEQFF
.	TRBJ2-1	.	TRBV5-4	TGTGCCAGCAGCTTGGTAGGGTACAATGAGCAGTTCTTC	CASSLVGYNEQFF
.	TRBJ2-1	.	TRBV9	TGTGCCAGCAGGACAGGCGACACCGGGCTGCCCAATGAGCAGTTCTTC	CASRTGDTGLPNEQFF
few	TRBJ1-1	.	TRBV7-2	TGTGCCAGCAGCTTAGGGAGAGCTAACACTGAAGCTTTCTTT	CASSLGRANTEAFF
.	TRBJ2-5	.	TRBV15	TGTGCCACCAGCAGAGGGGCGGGGTTGGGGACCCAGTACTTC	CATSRGAGLGTQYF
few	TRBJ2-3	TRBD1	TRBV19	TGTGCCAGTAGGGGACAGGCTGCCTCGGGGATATCGCAGTATTTT	CASRGQAASGISQYF
.	TRBJ2-7	TRBD2	TRBV5-4	TGTGCCAGCAGCTCTGGGCTAGCGGGCGGGGGGTACGAGCAGTACTTC	CASSSGLAGGGYEQYF
once	TRBJ2-7	TRBD1	TRBV27	TGTGCCAGCAGAGACCGGGACAGGGGATACGAGCAGTACTTC	CASRDRDRGYEQYF
.	TRBJ2-7	TRBD1	TRBV5-4	TGTGCCAGCAGCCCCGACAGGGGGCGAGTCTCCTACGAGCAGTACTTC	CASSPDRGRVSYEQYF
.	TRBJ1-2	TRBD1	TRBV7-9	TGTGCCAGCAGCTTAGACAGGGGGCGTCAACATGGCTACACCTTC	CASSLDRGRQHGYTF
.	TRBJ2-7	.	TRBV2	TGTGCCAGCAGTGGTTTCGAGGGGAGCGAGCAGTACTTC	CASSGFEGSEQYF
once	TRBJ2-5	TRBD1	TRBV7-8	TGTGCCAGTACCTCCGGGACAGGGCGAGAGACCCAGTACTTC	CASTSGTGRETQYF
.	TRBJ1-5	TRBD1	TRBV5-1	TGCGCCAGCAGCACCGGGACAGCGGGTAATCAGCCCCAGCATTTT	CASSTGTAGNQPQHF
.	TRBJ1-1	.	TRBV6-6	TGTGCCAGCAGTTCCCCCCTTGGTAACACTGAAGCTTTCTTT	CASSSPLGNTEAFF
.	TRBJ2-7	.	TRBV6-6	TGTGCCAGCAGTTACTTGGAGTCCCACGAGCAGTACTTC	CASSYLESHEQYF
.	TRBJ2-5	TRBD2	TRBV5-1	TGCGCCAGCAGCTTTGCGGGAGCTCAAGAGACCCAGTACTTC	CASSFAGAQETQYF
.	TRBJ2-5	TRBD2	TRBV7-3	TGTGCCAGCAGCTTAATGGCGGGGGGTGAGACCCAGTACTTC	CASSLMAGGETQYF
.	TRBJ2-5	TRBD2	TRBV7-6	TGTGCCAGCAGCTTAGATGAATTACTAGCGGGGGAAGAGACCCAGTACTTC	CASSLDELLAGEETQYF
.	TRBJ2-1	TRBD1	TRBV7-6	TGTGCCAGCAGCTTAGGGGACAGGGGGAATGAGCAGTTCTTC	CASSLGDRGNEQFF
.	TRBJ2-7	TRBD2	TRBV6-1	TGTGCCAGCAGAGAGGGAGGGAGCTACGAGCAGTACTTC	CASREGGSYEQYF
once	TRBJ2-1	.	TRBV18	TGTGCCAGCTCACCCTTAGCGCGCGGGTACAATGAGCAGTTCTTC	CASSPLARGYNEQFF
.	TRBJ2-7	.	TRBV14	TGTGCCAGCAGCCAACAATCGAAAGGGGGGTACGAGCAGTACTTC	CASSQQSKGGYEQYF
once	TRBJ1-5	.	TRBV9	TGTGCCAGCAGCGTAGGTGGGGGCCTTAATCAGCCCCAGCATTTT	CASSVGGGLNQPQHF
.	TRBJ2-7	TRBD2	TRBV29-1	TGCAGCGTTGAAGAGCTACAGGGGAAGCGGGAGGCTGACCACGAGCAGTACTTC	CSVEELQGKREADHEQYF
.	TRBJ1-1	.	TRBV19	TGTGCCAGTAGTTGGCAGGGAGGCACTGAAGCTTTCTTT	CASSWQGGTEAFF
.	TRBJ2-5	TRBD2	TRBV11-1	TGTGCCAGCAGCTTGGCTAGCGGGGGACAAGAGACCCAGTACTTC	CASSLASGGQETQYF
.	TRBJ2-2	.	TRBV6-6	TGTGCCAGCACGGGGGCCGGGGAGCTGTTTTTT	CASTGAGELFF
.	TRBJ2-3	TRBD1	TRBV6-6	TGTGCCAGCAGTTACGCCGGGACAGGGAAGGATACGCAGTATTTT	CASSYAGTGKDTQYF
.	TRBJ1-5	.	TRBV2	TGTGCCAGCAGTGAGGGTGCCCGGGCGGGCAATCAGCCCCAGCATTTT	CASSEGARAGNQPQHF
.	TRBJ2-1	TRBD1	TRBV29-1	TGCAGCGTCCTTGGGGGGACAGGGAACCGAAATGAGCAGTTCTTC	CSVLGGTGNRNEQFF
.	TRBJ1-5	.	TRBV4-2	TGTGCCAGCAGCCAAGTTTCCGGCAATCAGCCCCAGCATTTT	CASSQVSGNQPQHF
.	TRBJ2-4	.	TRBV4-3	TGCGCCAGCAGCCAACATTCAGGAAAGTGGGAAGCCAAAAACATTCAGTACTTC	CASSQHSGKWEAKNIQYF
.	TRBJ2-7	.	TRBV5-1	TGCGCCAGCAGCACCTACCCCCACGGCTCCTACGAGCAGTACTTC	CASSTYPHGSYEQYF
.	TRBJ1-4	.	TRBV28	TGTGCCAGCAGTTTGACGGAGGTGGCGACTGAAAAACTGTTTTTT	CASSLTEVATEKLFF
.	TRBJ2-7	.	TRBV15	TGTGCCACCCAGGGGACCAACTACGAGCAGTACTTC	CATQGTNYEQYF
.	TRBJ1-2	.	TRBV19	TGTGCCACCAAACGCGGGGATCAGCCTCCTGGCTACACCTTC	CATKRGDQPPGYTF
.	TRBJ1-2	.	TRBV2	TGTGCCAGCAGTGAAGAATACGTGCCATCCAACTATGGCTACACCTTC	CASSEEYVPSNYGYTF
once	TRBJ2-7	TRBD2	TRBV28	TGTGCCAGCAGGCCGAGGACTAGCGTTCCGGGGCAGTACTTC	CASRPRTSVPGQYF